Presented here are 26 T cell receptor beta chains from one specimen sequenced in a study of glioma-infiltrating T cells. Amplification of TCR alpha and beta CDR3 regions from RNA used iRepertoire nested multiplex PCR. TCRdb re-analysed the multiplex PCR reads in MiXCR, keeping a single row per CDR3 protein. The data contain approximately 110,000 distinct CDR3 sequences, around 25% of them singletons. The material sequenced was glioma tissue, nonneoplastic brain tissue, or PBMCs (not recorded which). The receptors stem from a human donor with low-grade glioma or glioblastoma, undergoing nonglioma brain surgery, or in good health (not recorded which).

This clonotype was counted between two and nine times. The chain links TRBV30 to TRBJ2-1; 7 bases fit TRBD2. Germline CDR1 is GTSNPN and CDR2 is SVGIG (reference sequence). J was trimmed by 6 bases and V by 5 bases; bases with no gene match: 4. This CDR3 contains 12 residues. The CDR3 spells CAWAGDSNEQFF. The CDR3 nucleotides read TGTGCCTGGGCGGGGGATTCCAATGAGCAGTTCTTC.

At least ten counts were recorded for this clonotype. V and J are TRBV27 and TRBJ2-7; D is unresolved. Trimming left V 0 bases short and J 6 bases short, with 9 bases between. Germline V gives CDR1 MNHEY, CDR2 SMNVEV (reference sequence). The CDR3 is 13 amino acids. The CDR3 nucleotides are TGTGCCAGCAGTTTATCAAACTTTGGCGAGCAGTACTTC. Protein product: CASSLSNFGEQYF.

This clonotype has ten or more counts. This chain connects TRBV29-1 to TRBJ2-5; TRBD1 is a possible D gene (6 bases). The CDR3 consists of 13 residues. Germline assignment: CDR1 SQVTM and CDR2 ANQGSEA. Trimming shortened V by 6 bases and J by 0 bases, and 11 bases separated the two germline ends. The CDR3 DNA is TGCAGCGTAGTACAGGGATACCAAGAGACCCAGTACTTC. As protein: CSVVQGYQETQYF.

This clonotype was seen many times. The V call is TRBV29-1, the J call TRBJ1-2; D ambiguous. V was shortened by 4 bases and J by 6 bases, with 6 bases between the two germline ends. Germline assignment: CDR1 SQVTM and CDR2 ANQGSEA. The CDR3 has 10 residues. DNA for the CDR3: TGCAGCGTTGTCTTCGATGGCTACACCTTC. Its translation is CSVVFDGYTF.

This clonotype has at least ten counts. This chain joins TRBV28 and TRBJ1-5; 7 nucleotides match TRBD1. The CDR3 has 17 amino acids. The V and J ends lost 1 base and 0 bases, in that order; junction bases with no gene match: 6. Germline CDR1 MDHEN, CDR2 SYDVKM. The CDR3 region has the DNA TGTGCCAGCAGTTTATTGGGACAGTCCTATAGCAATCAGCCCCAGCATTTT. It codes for CASSLLGQSYSNQPQHF.

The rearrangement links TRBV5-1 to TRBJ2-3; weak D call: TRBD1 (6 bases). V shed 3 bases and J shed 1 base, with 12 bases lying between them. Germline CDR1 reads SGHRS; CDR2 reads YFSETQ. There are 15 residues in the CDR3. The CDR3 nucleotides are TGCGCCAGCAGCTGGTGGGGGCAAGGCACAGATACGCAGTATTTT. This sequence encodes CASSWWGQGTDTQYF.

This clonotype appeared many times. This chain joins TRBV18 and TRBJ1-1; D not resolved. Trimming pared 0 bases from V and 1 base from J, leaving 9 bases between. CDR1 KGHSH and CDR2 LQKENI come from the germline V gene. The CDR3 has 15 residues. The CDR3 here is CASSPPEKRNTEAFF. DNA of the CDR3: TGTGCCAGCTCACCACCGGAAAAACGGAACACTGAAGCTTTCTTT. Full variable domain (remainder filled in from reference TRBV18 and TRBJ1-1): NAGVMQNPRHLVRRRGQEARLRCSPMKGHSHVYWYRQLPEEGLKFMVYLQKENIIDESGMPKERFSAEFPKEGPSILRIQQVVRGDSAAYFCASSPPEKRNTEAFFGQGTRLTVV.

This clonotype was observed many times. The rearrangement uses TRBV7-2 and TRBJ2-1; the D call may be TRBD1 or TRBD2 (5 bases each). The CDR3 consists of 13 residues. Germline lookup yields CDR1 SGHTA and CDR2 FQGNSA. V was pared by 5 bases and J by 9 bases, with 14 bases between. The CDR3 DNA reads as TGTGCCAGCAGCCGGAACGGGGACGGTGAGCAGTTCTTC. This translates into CASSRNGDGEQFF.

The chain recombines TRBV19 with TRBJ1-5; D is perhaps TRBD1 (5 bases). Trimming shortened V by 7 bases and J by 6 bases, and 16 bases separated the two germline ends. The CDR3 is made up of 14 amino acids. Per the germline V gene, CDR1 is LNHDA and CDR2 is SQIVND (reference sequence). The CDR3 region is CASNPVGDFQPQHF. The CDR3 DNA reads TGTGCCAGTAACCCGGTGGGGGATTTTCAGCCCCAGCATTTT.

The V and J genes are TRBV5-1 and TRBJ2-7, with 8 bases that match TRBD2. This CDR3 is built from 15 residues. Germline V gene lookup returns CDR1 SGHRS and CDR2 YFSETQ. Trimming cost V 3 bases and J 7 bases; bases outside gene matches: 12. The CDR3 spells CASSSPGTRLWEQYF. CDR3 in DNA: TGCGCCAGCAGCTCCCCCGGGACTAGGCTATGGGAGCAGTACTTC.

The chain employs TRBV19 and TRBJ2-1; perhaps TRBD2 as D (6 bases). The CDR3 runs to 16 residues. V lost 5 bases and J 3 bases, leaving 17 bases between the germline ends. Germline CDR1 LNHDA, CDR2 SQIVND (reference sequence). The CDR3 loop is CASSARAGTYYNEQFF. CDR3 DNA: TGTGCCAGTAGTGCAAGAGCCGGGACTTACTACAATGAGCAGTTCTTC.

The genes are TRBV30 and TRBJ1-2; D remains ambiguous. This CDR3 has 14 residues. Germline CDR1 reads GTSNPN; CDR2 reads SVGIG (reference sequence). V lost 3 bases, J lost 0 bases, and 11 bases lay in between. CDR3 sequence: CAWRDSGANYGYTF. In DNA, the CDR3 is TGTGCCTGGAGGGATTCCGGAGCTAACTATGGCTACACCTTC. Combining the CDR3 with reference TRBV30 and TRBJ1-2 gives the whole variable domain SQTIHQWPATLVQPVGSPLSLECTVEGTSNPNLYWYRQAAGRGLQLLFYSVGIGQISSEVPQNLSASRPQDRQFILSSKKLLLSDSGFYLCAWRDSGANYGYTFGSGTRLTVV.

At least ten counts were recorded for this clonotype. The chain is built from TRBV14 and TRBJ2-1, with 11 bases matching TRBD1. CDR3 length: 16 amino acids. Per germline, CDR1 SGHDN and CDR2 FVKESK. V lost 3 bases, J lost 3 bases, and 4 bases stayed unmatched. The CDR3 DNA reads TGTGCCAGCAGCCAGGACAGGGGGCAAATCTACAATGAGCAGTTCTTC. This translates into CASSQDRGQIYNEQFF.

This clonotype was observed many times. CDR3 in DNA: TGTGCCAGCAGTTTAATCGCTAATGAAAAACTGTTTTTT. This codes for CASSLIANEKLFF. This chain connects TRBV27 to TRBJ1-4; D gene unclear. CDR1 and CDR2 (germline): MNHEY, SMNVEV (reference sequence). V lost 2 bases to trimming and J lost 3 bases, with 4 bases between them. CDR3 length: 13 amino acids.

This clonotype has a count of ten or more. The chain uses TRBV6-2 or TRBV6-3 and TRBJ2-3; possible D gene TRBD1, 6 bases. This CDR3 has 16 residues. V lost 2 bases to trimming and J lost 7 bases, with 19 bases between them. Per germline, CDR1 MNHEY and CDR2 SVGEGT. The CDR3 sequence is CASSYTNRELRNTQYF. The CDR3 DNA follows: TGTGCCAGCAGTTACACCAACAGGGAACTACGGAATACGCAGTATTTT.

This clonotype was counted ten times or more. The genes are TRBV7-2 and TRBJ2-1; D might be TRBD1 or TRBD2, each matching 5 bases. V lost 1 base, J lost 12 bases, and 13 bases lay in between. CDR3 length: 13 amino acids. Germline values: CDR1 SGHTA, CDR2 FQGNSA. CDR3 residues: CASSLGRGVGQFF. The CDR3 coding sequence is TGTGCCAGCAGCTTAGGTAGGGGAGTTGGGCAGTTCTTC.

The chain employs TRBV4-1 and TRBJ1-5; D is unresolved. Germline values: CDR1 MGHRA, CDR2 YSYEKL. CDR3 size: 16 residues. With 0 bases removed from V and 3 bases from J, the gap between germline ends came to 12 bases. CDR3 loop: CASSQDARSNNQPQHF. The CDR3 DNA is TGCGCCAGCAGCCAAGACGCCCGGTCTAACAATCAGCCCCAGCATTTT.

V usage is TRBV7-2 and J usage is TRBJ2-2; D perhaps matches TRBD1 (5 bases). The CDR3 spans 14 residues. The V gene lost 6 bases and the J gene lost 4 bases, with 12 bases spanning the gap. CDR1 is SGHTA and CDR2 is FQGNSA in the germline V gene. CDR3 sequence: CASRLRGTTGELFF. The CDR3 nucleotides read TGTGCCAGCAGATTAAGGGGAACCACCGGGGAGCTGTTTTTT.

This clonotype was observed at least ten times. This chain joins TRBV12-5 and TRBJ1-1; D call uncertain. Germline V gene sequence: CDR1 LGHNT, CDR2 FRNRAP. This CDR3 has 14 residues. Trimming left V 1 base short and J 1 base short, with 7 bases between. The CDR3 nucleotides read TGTGCTAGTGGTTTGGAAAGTTGGAACACTGAAGCTTTCTTT. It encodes CASGLESWNTEAFF.

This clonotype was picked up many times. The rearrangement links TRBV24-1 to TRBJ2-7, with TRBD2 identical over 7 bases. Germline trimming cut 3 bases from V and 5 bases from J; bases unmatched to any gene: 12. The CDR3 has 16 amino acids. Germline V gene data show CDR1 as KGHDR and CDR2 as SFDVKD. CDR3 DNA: TGTGCCACCAGTGATAAAGCGGGGAGCAGGACGGACGAGCAGTACTTC. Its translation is CATSDKAGSRTDEQYF.

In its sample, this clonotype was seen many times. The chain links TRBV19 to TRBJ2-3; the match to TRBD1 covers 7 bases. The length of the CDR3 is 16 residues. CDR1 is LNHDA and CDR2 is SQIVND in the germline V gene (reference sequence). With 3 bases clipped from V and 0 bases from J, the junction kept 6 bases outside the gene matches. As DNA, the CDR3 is TGTGCCAGTAGTATCGCCACAGGGGTTAGCACAGATACGCAGTATTTT. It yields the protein CASSIATGVSTDTQYF.

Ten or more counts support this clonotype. CDR3 protein: CASSIRGPGVIQYF. CDR3 nucleotides: TGTGCCAGTAGTATCCGAGGGCCTGGAGTCATTCAGTACTTC. This sequence joins TRBV19 and TRBJ2-4, with TRBD2 as a possible D gene (5 bases). The CDR3 consists of 14 residues. Trimming removed 3 bases from V and 9 bases from J, with 15 bases in between. Germline CDR1 is LNHDA and CDR2 is SQIVND (reference sequence).

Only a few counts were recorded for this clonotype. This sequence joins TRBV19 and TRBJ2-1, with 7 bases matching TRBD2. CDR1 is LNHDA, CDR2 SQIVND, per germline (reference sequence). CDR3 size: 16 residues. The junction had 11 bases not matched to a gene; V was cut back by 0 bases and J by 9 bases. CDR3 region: CASSIDWGGRAGEQFF. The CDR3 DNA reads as TGTGCCAGTAGTATAGATTGGGGGGGGAGGGCGGGTGAGCAGTTCTTC.

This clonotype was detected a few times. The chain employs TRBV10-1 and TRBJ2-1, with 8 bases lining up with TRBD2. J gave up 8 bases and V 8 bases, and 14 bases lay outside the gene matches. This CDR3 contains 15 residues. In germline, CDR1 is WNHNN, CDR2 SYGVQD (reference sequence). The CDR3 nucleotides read TGCGCCAGCCGTGTCAGTGCGGGAGGCTTGTATGAGCAGTTCTTC. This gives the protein CASRVSAGGLYEQFF.

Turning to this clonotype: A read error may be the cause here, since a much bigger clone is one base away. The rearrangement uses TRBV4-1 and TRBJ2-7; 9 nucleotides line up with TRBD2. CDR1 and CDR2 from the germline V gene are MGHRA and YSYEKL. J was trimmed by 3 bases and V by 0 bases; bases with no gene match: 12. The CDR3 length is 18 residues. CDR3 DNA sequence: TGCGCCAGCAGCCAAGATGGGGGGGCTAGCGGGATTTACTACGAGCAGTACTTC. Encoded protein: CASSQDGGASGIYYEQYF.

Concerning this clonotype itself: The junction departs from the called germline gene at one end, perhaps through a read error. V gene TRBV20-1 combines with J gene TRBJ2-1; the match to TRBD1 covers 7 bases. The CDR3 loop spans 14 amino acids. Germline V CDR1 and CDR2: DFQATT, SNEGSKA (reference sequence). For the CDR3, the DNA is TGCAGCGTTGACGGGACAGCAGGATACAATGAGCAGTCCTTC. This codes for CSVDGTAGYNEQSF.